A selection of T cell receptor beta chains follows, all from one sample in a study of cytomegalovirus exposure and HLA in healthy donors. Clones were sequenced by immunoSEQ multiplex PCR, and TCRdb holds only the in-frame ones, with some missing. The sample has roughly 110,000 clones; roughly 82% are singletons. Sequencing input: PBMCs. These receptors all stem from a man aged 35 to 55 in good health and CMV-seropositive. Each CDR3 is given with its conserved first and last residue. D genes are given only for firm matches. Part of the rows lack a size; the others show once, few, many or a class for expanded clones.

d_call clone_size j_call v_call cdr3_nt cdr3_aa
TRBD1 . TRBJ1-3 TRBV9 TGTGCCAGCAGCGTAGTTGGGACAGGGCCACTGCTGACTGGAAACACCATATATTTT CASSVVGTGPLLTGNTIYF
. . TRBJ2-5 TRBV4-3 TGCGCCAGCAGCCAAGATCGCAGGGCCCAAGAGACCCAGTACTTC CASSQDRRAQETQYF
. . TRBJ2-7 TRBV6-5 TGTGCCGTATCGGACTCAAACTCCTACGAGCAGTACTTC CAVSDSNSYEQYF
. few TRBJ1-2 TRBV9 TGTGCCAGCAGCGGGACAGTCTATGGCTACACCTTC CASSGTVYGYTF
. . TRBJ1-4 TRBV11-2 TGTGCCAGCAGCCCCTATACGGGGGGATCGGGTGAAAAACTGTTTTTT CASSPYTGGSGEKLFF
TRBD1 few TRBJ1-2 TRBV5-1 TGCGCCAGCGGCGACCTAACAGGGGACTATGGCTACACCTTC CASGDLTGDYGYTF
. . TRBJ2-5 TRBV7-2 TGTGCCAGCAGCCTGAGCGGAGAGACCCAGTACTTC CASSLSGETQYF
TRBD1 . TRBJ1-3 TRBV30 TGTGCCTGGAGTTCGGACAGGGCTGGAAACACCATATATTTT CAWSSDRAGNTIYF
TRBD1 . TRBJ1-1 TRBV7-6 TGTGCCAGCAGCCCTACGGGACAGTTGAACACTGAAGCTTTCTTT CASSPTGQLNTEAFF
TRBD1 . TRBJ2-5 TRBV6-5 TGTGCCAGCAGTGACAGGGGAGAGACCCAGTACTTC CASSDRGETQYF
TRBD1 once TRBJ2-6 TRBV7-9 TGTGCCAGCAGCTTACAAGTGGGACAGGGATACTCTGGGGCCAACGTCCTGACTTTC CASSLQVGQGYSGANVLTF
TRBD2 . TRBJ2-1 TRBV7-2 TGTGCCAGCAGCCCGTTACTAGCGGGGGAGGGCTACAATGAGCAGTTCTTC CASSPLLAGEGYNEQFF
. . TRBJ1-1 TRBV6-6 TGTGCCAGCAGTTCCCCCCGGACAGCATCGAACACTGAAGCTTTCTTT CASSSPRTASNTEAFF
TRBD1 . TRBJ1-5 TRBV28 TGTGCCAGCAGTTACGGGGACAGGTCCAATCAGCCCCAGCATTTT CASSYGDRSNQPQHF
. once TRBJ2-3 TRBV5-4 TGTGCCAGCACCCCACGGGGGAAGGGGTTATTCACAGATACGCAGTATTTT CASTPRGKGLFTDTQYF
. . TRBJ1-2 TRBV7-2 TGTGCCAGCAGCCCAGACCAGGGTGCTAACTATGGCTACACCTTC CASSPDQGANYGYTF
. . TRBJ2-7 TRBV7-6 TGTGCCAGCAGCTTAGATGGACATAACGCCGTGTCCGAGCAGTACTTC CASSLDGHNAVSEQYF
. . TRBJ2-3 TRBV7-2 TGTGCCAGCAGCTTAGGGGGCACGAATACGCAGTATTTT CASSLGGTNTQYF
TRBD1 . TRBJ1-1 TRBV7-9 TGTGCCAGCAGCTCCGGGACAGGGTACACTGAAGCTTTCTTT CASSSGTGYTEAFF
TRBD1 few TRBJ1-2 TRBV4-3 TGCGCCAGCAGCCAAGAAGTGACAGGGGGGAATGGCTACACCTTC CASSQEVTGGNGYTF
. . TRBJ2-2 TRBV7-9 TGTGCCAGCACCGTACCGTTAGGAGAGAACACCGGGGAGCTGTTTTTT CASTVPLGENTGELFF
. . TRBJ2-4 TRBV7-9 TGTGCCAGCAGCCAGGTGGGCGAAAACATTCAGTACTTC CASSQVGENIQYF
TRBD1 . TRBJ1-5 TRBV2 TGTGCCAGCAGCCGGACAGGGGCACAGCCCCAGCATTTT CASSRTGAQPQHF
TRBD1 . TRBJ1-1 TRBV5-1 TGCGCCAGCAGCTCGGGACAGGGAAGTGGGACTGAAGCTTTCTTT CASSSGQGSGTEAFF
TRBD1 . TRBJ2-1 TRBV4-2 TGTGCCAGCAGCCGGGACAGGACGACCTACAATGAGCAGTTCTTC CASSRDRTTYNEQFF
TRBD1 . TRBJ1-2 TRBV11-2 TGTGCCAGCAGCCCTGACAGGGGGCAGGGCTACACCTTC CASSPDRGQGYTF
TRBD2 . TRBJ2-7 TRBV11-1 TGTGCCAGCAGCTTGGGCGGGGGGGCCTACGAGCAGTACTTC CASSLGGGAYEQYF
. once TRBJ2-1 TRBV29-1 TGCAGCGTGGAGATTCGGAGTAAGTCCTACAATGAGCAGTTCTTC CSVEIRSKSYNEQFF
TRBD1 . TRBJ1-4 TRBV6-5 TGTGCCAGCAGTTACGGGACAGGGGCTAGAAAACTGTTTTTT CASSYGTGARKLFF
. . TRBJ2-7 TRBV6-5 TGTGCCAGCAGTCTAGGATCCGGCGAGCAGTACTTC CASSLGSGEQYF
TRBD1 . TRBJ1-2 TRBV25-1 TGTGCCAGCACCCCCGGGGGACAGACCTATGGCTACACCTTC CASTPGGQTYGYTF
. . TRBJ2-7 TRBV20-1 TGCAGTGCTGGGGGGAGGGAGCAGTACTTC CSAGGREQYF
TRBD1 . TRBJ2-3 TRBV7-8 TGTGCCAGCAGACCCGGGACAGGGATAGATACGCAGTATTTT CASRPGTGIDTQYF
TRBD1 . TRBJ2-7 TRBV28 TGTGCCAGCAGCCTCCGGCCTGACAGGGGCGACTATGAGCAGTACTTC CASSLRPDRGDYEQYF
. . TRBJ2-2 TRBV27 TGTGCCAGCAGTTTACGCAGGACCGGGGAGCTGTTTTTT CASSLRRTGELFF
TRBD2 once TRBJ2-2 TRBV15 TGTGCCACCAGCAGAGTCCCAGCGGGGGGCGTCACCGGGGAGCTGTTTTTT CATSRVPAGGVTGELFF
. few TRBJ1-5 TRBV18 TGTGCCAGCTCACCGTTAACCGAGAATCAGCCCCAGCATTTT CASSPLTENQPQHF
. . TRBJ1-5 TRBV30 TGTGCCTGGTCTCCTCAGGTCAATCAGCCCCAGCATTTT CAWSPQVNQPQHF
. . TRBJ2-7 TRBV15 TGTGCCACCAGCAGAGATGGAGGGGCGAACTACGAGCAGTACTTC CATSRDGGANYEQYF
. . TRBJ2-7 TRBV18 TGTGCCAGCTCACTCACCGGGGTCTCCCTATACGAGCAGTACTTC CASSLTGVSLYEQYF
TRBD1 . TRBJ2-2 TRBV6-5 TGTGCCAGCAGATTCGACAGGGCTCTTGCCGGGGAGCTGTTTTTT CASRFDRALAGELFF
. . TRBJ2-7 TRBV5-5 TGTGCCAGCAGCTTGGTATACGAGCAGTACTTC CASSLVYEQYF
. few TRBJ1-1 TRBV5-1 TGCGCCAGCAGCTTGGCCTATGGGGGGATGAACACTGAAGCTTTCTTT CASSLAYGGMNTEAFF
TRBD1 . TRBJ1-6 TRBV25-1 TGTGCCAGCAGCCCCGGGACAGGTTTTTCACCCCTCCACTTT CASSPGTGFSPLHF
. once TRBJ1-1 TRBV14 TGTGCCAGCAGCCCAGGGAGGGGACGTAACACTGAAGCTTTCTTT CASSPGRGRNTEAFF
TRBD1 . TRBJ2-7 TRBV28 TGTGCCAGCAGTCCCGTGACAGGGGTTGGGTCCTACGAGCAGTACTTC CASSPVTGVGSYEQYF